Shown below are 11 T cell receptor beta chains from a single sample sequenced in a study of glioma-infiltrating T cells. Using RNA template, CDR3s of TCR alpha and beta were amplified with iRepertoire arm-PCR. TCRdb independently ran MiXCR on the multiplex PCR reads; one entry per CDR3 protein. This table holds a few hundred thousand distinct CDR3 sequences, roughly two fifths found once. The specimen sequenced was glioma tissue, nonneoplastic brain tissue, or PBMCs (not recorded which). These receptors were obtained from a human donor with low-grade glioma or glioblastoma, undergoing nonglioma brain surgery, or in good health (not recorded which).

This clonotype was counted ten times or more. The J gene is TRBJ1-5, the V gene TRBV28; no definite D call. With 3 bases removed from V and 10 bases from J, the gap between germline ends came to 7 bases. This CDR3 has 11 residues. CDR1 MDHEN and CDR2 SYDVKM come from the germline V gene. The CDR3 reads CASSFSGPQHF. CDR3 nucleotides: TGTGCCAGCAGTTTTTCGGGTCCCCAGCATTTT.

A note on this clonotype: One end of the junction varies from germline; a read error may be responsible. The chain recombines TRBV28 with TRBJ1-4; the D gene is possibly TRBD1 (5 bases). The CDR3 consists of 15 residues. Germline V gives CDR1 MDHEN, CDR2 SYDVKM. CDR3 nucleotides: TGTGCCAGCAGTTGGGGGAGGGGCCATAATGAAAAACTGATTTTT. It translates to CASSWGRGHNEKLIF.

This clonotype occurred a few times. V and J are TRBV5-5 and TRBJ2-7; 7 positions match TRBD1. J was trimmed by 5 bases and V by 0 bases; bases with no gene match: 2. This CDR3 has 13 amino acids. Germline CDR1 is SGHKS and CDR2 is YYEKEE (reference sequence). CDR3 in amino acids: CASSLEDRDEQYF. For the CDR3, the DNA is TGTGCCAGCAGCTTGGAAGACAGGGACGAGCAGTACTTC.

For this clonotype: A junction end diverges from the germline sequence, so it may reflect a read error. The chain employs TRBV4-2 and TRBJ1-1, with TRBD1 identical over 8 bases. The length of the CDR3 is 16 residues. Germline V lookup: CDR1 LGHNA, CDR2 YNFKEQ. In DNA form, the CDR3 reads TGTGCCAGCAGCCAAGATGGACAGGGATTGAACACTGAAGCTTCCTTT. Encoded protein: CASSQDGQGLNTEASF.

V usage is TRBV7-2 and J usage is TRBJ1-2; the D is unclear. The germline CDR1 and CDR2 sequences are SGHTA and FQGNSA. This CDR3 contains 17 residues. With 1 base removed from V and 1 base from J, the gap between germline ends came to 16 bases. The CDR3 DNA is TGTGCCAGCAGCTTAGATGTACTCTACGAAGATAACTATGGCTACACCTTC. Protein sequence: CASSLDVLYEDNYGYTF.

The CDR3 DNA reads as TGCGCCAGCAGCCAAGTGGGCCAGACTAGCGGATACTACAATGAGCAGTTCTTC. Translation: CASSQVGQTSGYYNEQFF. The chain joins TRBV4-1 to TRBJ2-1, with 9 bases matching TRBD2. The CDR3 contains 18 residues. V gave up 1 base and J gave up 3 bases; unmatched junction bases: 10. Germline values: CDR1 MGHRA, CDR2 YSYEKL.

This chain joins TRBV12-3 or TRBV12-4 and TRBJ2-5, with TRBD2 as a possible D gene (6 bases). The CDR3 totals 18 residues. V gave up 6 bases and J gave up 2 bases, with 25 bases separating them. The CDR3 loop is CASSSTGTLVFPQETQYF. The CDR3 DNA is TGTGCCAGCAGCTCGACGGGGACTTTGGTCTTCCCTCAAGAGACCCAGTACTTC.

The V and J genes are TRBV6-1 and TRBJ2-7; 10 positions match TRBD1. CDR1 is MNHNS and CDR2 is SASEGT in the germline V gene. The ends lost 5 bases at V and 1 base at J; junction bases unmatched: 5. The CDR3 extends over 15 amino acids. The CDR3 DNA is TGTGCCAGCAGTCGTGGGACAGGGGAATCCTACGAGCAGTACTTC. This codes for CASSRGTGESYEQYF.

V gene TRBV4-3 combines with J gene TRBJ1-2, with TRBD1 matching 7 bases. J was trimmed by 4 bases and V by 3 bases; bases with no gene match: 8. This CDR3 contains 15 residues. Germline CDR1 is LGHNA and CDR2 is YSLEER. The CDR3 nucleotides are TGCGCCAGCAGCCATGATAAGGCAGGGGGCTATGGCTACACCTTC. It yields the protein CASSHDKAGGYGYTF.

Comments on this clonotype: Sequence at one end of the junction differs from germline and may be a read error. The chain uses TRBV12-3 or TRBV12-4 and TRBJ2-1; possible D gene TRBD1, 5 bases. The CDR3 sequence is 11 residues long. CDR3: CASTNRLEQVF. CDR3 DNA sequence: TGTGCCAGCACTAACAGGCTCGAGCAGGTCTTC.

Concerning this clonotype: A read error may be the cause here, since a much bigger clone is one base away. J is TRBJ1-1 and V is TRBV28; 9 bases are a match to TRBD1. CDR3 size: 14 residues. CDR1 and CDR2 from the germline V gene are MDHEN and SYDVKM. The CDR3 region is CASSLGQGSTEALF. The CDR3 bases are TGTGCCAGCAGTTTAGGACAGGGGTCCACTGAAGCTCTCTTT.